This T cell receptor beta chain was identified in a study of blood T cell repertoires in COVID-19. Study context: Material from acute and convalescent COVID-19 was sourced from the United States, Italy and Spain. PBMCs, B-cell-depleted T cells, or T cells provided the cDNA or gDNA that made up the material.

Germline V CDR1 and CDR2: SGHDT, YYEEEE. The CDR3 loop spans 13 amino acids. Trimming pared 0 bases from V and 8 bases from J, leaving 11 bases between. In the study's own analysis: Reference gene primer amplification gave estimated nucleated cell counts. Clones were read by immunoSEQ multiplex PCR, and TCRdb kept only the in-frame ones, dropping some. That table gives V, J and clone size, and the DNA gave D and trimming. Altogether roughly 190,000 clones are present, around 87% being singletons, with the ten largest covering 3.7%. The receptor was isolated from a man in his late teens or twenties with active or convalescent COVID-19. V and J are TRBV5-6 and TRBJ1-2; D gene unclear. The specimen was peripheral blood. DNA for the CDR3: TGTGCCAGCAGCTTGGCAGGTCTTCAGGGCTACACCTTC. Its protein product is CASSLAGLQGYTF. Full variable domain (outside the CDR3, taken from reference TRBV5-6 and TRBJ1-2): DAGVTQSPTHLIKTRGQQVTLRCSPKSGHDTVSWYQQALGQGPQFIFQYYEEEERQRGNFPDRFSGHQFPNYSSELNVNALLLGDSALYLCASSLAGLQGYTFGSGTRLTVV.